This TCR beta chain was observed in a study of blood T cell repertoires in COVID-19. At the level of the study: Sites in the United States, Italy and Spain provided acute and convalescent COVID-19 samples.

Trimming removed 3 bases at V and 10 bases at J, with 16 bases between. Looked up from germline, CDR1 is MNHEY and CDR2 is SMNVEV (reference sequence). This CDR3 contains 15 residues. Only in-frame clones appear in the TCRdb table, and some are missing; sequencing was by immunoSEQ multiplex PCR. The table includes 160,000 or so clones, roughly four fifths detected once. The sample taken for sequencing was peripheral blood. The V gene is TRBV27, the J gene TRBJ1-6; possibly TRBD1 for D (6 bases). This sequence originates from a human donor in a cohort sampled during active COVID-19. The CDR3 nucleotides read TGTGCCAGCAGTTTTGGGCAAGGGGGAGGGTCACCCCTCCACTTT. It yields the protein CASSFGQGGGSPLHF.